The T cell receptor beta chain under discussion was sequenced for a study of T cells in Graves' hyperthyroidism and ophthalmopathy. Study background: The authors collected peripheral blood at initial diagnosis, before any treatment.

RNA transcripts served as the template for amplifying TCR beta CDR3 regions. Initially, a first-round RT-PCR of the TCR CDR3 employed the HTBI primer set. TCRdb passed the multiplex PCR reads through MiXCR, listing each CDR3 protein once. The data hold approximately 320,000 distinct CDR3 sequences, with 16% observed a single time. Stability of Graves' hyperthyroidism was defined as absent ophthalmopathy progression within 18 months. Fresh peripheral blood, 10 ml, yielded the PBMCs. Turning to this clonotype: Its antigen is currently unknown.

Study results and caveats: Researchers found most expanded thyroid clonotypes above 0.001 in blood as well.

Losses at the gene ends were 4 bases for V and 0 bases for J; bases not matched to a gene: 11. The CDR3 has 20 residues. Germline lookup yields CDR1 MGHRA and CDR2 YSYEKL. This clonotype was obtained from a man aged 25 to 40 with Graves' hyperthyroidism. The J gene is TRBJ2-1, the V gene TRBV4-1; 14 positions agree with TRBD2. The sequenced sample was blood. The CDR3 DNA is TGCGCCAGCAGCCCTCCCAAGGGACTAGCGGGAGTATACTCCTACAATGAGCAGTTCTTC. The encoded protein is CASSPPKGLAGVYSYNEQFF.